This T cell receptor beta chain was identified during a study of shared clonotypes between healthy human individuals. Study-wide results and caveats: Donor scarcity curtailed the genetic and exposure-history diversity represented herein. An anticipated effect of sequencing depth on clonotype sharing among donors was recognized.

This CDR3 contains 13 residues. V lost 3 bases and J lost 2, with 5 bases in between. Germline assignment: CDR1 SEHNR and CDR2 FQNEAQ (reference sequence). Around 90 million PBMCs per unsorted sample were used for genomic DNA. Sequenced by immunoSEQ multiplex PCR; TCRdb stores in-frame clones only, minus some. The sample records fewer than 650,000 clones, about three quarters being singletons. Turning to this clone: Its antigen remains unknown.

The sample consisted of PBMCs. The clonotype was recovered from a woman in her thirties or forties in good health. Some clones in this sample may be carry-over from other donors' samples. This chain joins TRBV7-9 and TRBJ2-1; a possible D gene is TRBD2 (5 bases). CDR3 nucleotide sequence: TGTGCCAGCAGCTTCGGGACCTACAATGAGCAGTTCTTC. Translating it yields CASSFGTYNEQFF.